Below, 3 T cell receptor beta chains from the same sample are listed, as sequenced in a study of TIL therapy for anti-PD-1-resistant metastatic lung cancer (dated by TCRdb to 2020 to 2022). This specimen's time point label, interpreted: pre-treatment sample, taken before nivolumab and TIL therapy. The immunoSEQ v3 hsTCRB kit was used to amplify TCR beta CDR3 regions from genomic DNA through bias-controlled multiplex PCR. TCRdb provides this immuneACCESS table in a form limited to in-frame rearrangements. Some clones are lacking; in checked studies, under half of them reflect an unresolved V gene, and why the rest are absent is not known. The sample profile shows around 30,000 clones; 74% of them were found once. The ten top clones hold approximately 2.7% of the sample. Specimen: blood, collected at baseline. The receptors derive from a woman between 25 and 80 years old with non-small cell lung cancer.

The chain carries TRBV7-2 and TRBJ2-1, with D perhaps TRBD2 (6 bases). CDR1 and CDR2 from the germline V gene are SGHTA and FQGNSA. The CDR3 loop spans 15 amino acids. Trimming shortened V by 4 bases and J by 1 base, and 11 bases separated the two germline ends. The CDR3 is CASSSSGASYNEQFF. The CDR3 DNA is TGTGCCAGCAGCTCCTCGGGAGCGTCCTACAATGAGCAGTTCTTC.

The chain's CDR3 is CASSPELLGSGGIRDEQFF. Written as DNA, the CDR3 is TGTGCCAGCAGCCCTGAACTATTGGGGTCGGGAGGAATCCGGGATGAGCAGTTCTTC. V and J are TRBV7-7 and TRBJ2-1; 7 positions match TRBD2. The V gene end was trimmed by 5 bases and the J gene end by 8 bases; junction bases not matched to a gene: 24. This CDR3 comprises 19 residues. Germline V gives CDR1 SSHAT, CDR2 FNYEAQ (reference sequence).

This chain uses TRBV12-5 with TRBJ2-3; D is ambiguous. V gave up 7 bases and J gave up 4 bases, with 6 bases separating them. Germline CDR1 LGHNT, CDR2 FRNRAP. This CDR3 is 11 amino acids long. CDR3 sequence (DNA): TGTGCTAGTGCCCTTTCAGATACGCAGTATTTT. Residues: CASALSDTQYF. Complete variable domain (other parts from reference TRBV12-5 and TRBJ2-3): DARVTQTPRHKVTEMGQEVTMRCQPILGHNTVFWYRQTMMQGLELLAYFRNRAPLDDSGMPKDRFSAEMPDATLATLKIQPSEPRDSAVYFCASALSDTQYFGPGTRLTVL.